This T cell receptor (beta chain) is drawn from a study of T cells after yellow fever vaccination (dated by TCRdb to about 2019). Describing the broader study: The SMART-Seq v4 Ultra Low Input RNA kit was used to prepare libraries from fractions with low cell numbers. Bulk TCR alpha and beta repertoires were sequenced longitudinally to track T-cell clones before and after primary and booster YFV17D yellow fever vaccination. The cohort comprised two healthy male donors, one aged 18 to 30 and one aged 30 to 40 years. Blood samples were taken at several timepoints before and after primary and secondary immunization, and bulk PBMC replicates and cell subsets were isolated. Findings and caveats that apply to the study as a whole: Most clones expanded after primary vaccination were re-detected after the booster (almost 98% of CD4 and 88% of CD8), suggesting broad memory maintenance. The secondary T-cell response was weaker than the primary response but faster, peaking on day 5 instead of day 15. Only two donors were included in the study, so the extent to which the findings can be generalized is limited. A small share of clonotypes was detected in both CD4 and CD8 compartments, with the overlap likely arising from convergent recombination. Computational filtering was needed because FACS-sorted repertoires could contain abundant contaminating clonotypes from the bulk population.

Taken with the paper, the label for treatment or condition translates to: live attenuated yellow fever vaccine strain. At each blood-draw timepoint, two biological replicates of bulk PBMCs were collected. PBMCs were isolated from peripheral blood using a standard Ficoll-Paque protocol. RNA was extracted with TriZol from bulk PBMCs, CD4 and CD8 fractions, and dextramer-positive and dextramer-negative fractions. This clonotype was picked up many times. Which antigen it targets is not known. No qualities accompany the bases; no much larger clone lies one base away. TCR cDNA was synthesized by 5'RACE template switching, which introduced a universal primer site and unique molecular identifiers. cDNA synthesis was primed from both the TCR alpha and TCR beta constant segments. Library amplification used two PCR steps, and the second PCR step added sample barcodes and sequencing adapters. Sequencing of libraries was done on Illumina HiSeq 2500 (2x100 bp) or NovaSeq (2x150 bp). The original pipeline was this. MIGEC handled demultiplexing of reads and collapsing into UMI consensus sequences, while MiXCR performed V(D)J alignment. Using edgeR on replicate PBMC samples, clonotypes were called vaccine-responding if FDR was below 0.01 and the log2 fold change was above 5 up to day 15. Each bulk clonotype received a CD4 or CD8 identity based on whether the sequenced CD4 or CD8 repertoire contained that clonotype at higher abundance. TCRdb redid the processing of the public reads, applying fastp at Q25 and MiXCR, and retained in-frame beta chains. Each CDR3 protein appears once, grouped with its most common genes and DNA. The V and J calls come from TCRdb's annotation, not from the publication. In all, the sample holds approximately 610,000 distinct CDR3 sequences, and 17% of those were seen once. The top ten hold 15% to 20% of the sample.

The source was PBMCs, collected around 5 days after the first yellow fever vaccination. The receptor's source is a man younger than 30 who received the YFV17D yellow fever vaccine.

At the DNA level, the sequence is TGTGCCAGCTCACCAGTTGCAACTAATGAAAAACTGTTTTTT. This is translated as CASSPVATNEKLFF. The sequence links TRBV18 to TRBJ1-4, with the D segment identity uncertain. The junction shows trimming of 2 bases on V and 0 bases on J, plus 4 bases between the germline ends. From its cysteine to its phenylalanine, the CDR3 spans 14 amino acids. The DNA shown is the 42-base CDR3, in frame from base 1. Sequences KGHSH (CDR1) and LQKENI (CDR2) are obtained from the germline V gene.